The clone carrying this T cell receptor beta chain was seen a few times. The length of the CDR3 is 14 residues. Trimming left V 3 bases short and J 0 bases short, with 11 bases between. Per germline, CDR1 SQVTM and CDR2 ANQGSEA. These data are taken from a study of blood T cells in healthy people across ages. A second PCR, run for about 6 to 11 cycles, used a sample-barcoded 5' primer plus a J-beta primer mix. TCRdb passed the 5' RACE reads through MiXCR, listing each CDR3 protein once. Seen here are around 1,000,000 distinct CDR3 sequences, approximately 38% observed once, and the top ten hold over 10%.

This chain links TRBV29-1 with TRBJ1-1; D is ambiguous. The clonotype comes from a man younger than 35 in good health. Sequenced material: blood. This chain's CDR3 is CSVEVWAVNTEAFF. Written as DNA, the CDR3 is TGCAGCGTTGAGGTTTGGGCTGTGAACACTGAAGCTTTCTTT.